This T cell receptor (beta chain) derives from a study of blood T cell repertoires in COVID-19. V was cut by 2 bases and J by 6 bases, with 11 bases left in between. Germline CDR1 MNHNY, CDR2 SVGAGI (reference sequence). The CDR3 covers 13 residues. Per the original methods: Estimation of nucleated cell counts relied on the amplification of reference gene primers. Clones were read by immunoSEQ multiplex PCR, and TCRdb kept only the in-frame ones, dropping some. That table supplies the V and J calls and clone size; D and trimming were determined from the DNA. The table records approximately 670,000 clones, approximately 90% of them present only once.

The sample taken for sequencing was peripheral blood. This TCR was sampled from a woman younger than 30 with acute or convalescent COVID-19. The chain uses TRBV6-6 and TRBJ2-7; no definite D call. DNA of the CDR3: TGTGCCAGCAGTTACCCCTCTTTCCGCGAGCAGTACTTC. Translated, it gives CASSYPSFREQYF.